This TCR beta chain was retrieved from a study of response to subunit inactivated influenza vaccine. V trimming: 0 bases; J trimming: 6 bases; junction bases outside the gene matches: 14. CDR1 is SGHRS and CDR2 is YFSETQ in the germline V gene. The CDR3 has 19 amino acids. This clonotype was counted ten times or more. Its antigen is still unknown. General study results and limits: After each seasonal influenza vaccination, few new T cells are recruited, the authors suggested.

In TCRdb, the RT-PCR reads were re-called with MiXCR into one record per CDR3 protein. The sample records 800,000 or so distinct CDR3 sequences, about 20% being singletons. The sequences come from PBMCs from blood, collected roughly 5 days after vaccination. This TCR came from a man aged 50-60 years who received an inactivated influenza vaccine. The V call is TRBV5-1, the J call TRBJ2-7; 14 bases line up with TRBD2. In DNA, the CDR3 is TGCGCCAGCAGCTTGGAAGGGACTAGCGGGAGTTCGCTTATTCCCGAGCAGTACTTC. Protein: CASSLEGTSGSSLIPEQYF. Filled out from reference TRBV5-1 and TRBJ2-7, the complete variable domain reads KAGVTQTPRYLIKTRGQQVTLSCSPISGHRSVSWYQQTPGQGLQFLFEYFSETQRNKGNFPGRFSGRQFSNSRSEMNVSTLELGDSALYLCASSLEGTSGSSLIPEQYFGPGTRLTVT.